Listed below are T cell receptor beta chains from one sample, sequenced in a study of blood T cell repertoires in COVID-19. Measured with immunoSEQ multiplex PCR; TCRdb has only the in-frame clones, and not every one. This sample yields about 69,000 clones, of which under 85% are seen a single time; less than 15% belongs to the top ten. The sequenced material came from peripheral blood. These receptors were obtained from a man between 50 and 59 years old with COVID-19, enrolled during active disease. Both conserved end residues are part of each CDR3. The D gene is left open where the match is weak. A row's size may be missing; if present it is once, few, many or a size class.

clone_size	v_call	d_call	j_call	cdr3_nt	cdr3_aa
once	TRBV4-1	NA	TRBJ2-4	TGCGCCAGCAGCCACTTCATGGATAGGAGGAACATTCAGTACTTC	CASSHFMDRRNIQYF
NA	TRBV5-5	NA	TRBJ1-5	TGTGCCAGCAGCTTGACAGTGAATCAGCCCCAGCATTTT	CASSLTVNQPQHF
once	TRBV4-2	TRBD1	TRBJ1-5	TGTGCCAGCAGCCAAACAACAGGGGCCAGGCCCCAGCATTTT	CASSQTTGARPQHF
NA	TRBV4-3	TRBD1	TRBJ1-2	TGCGCCAGCAGACAGGACAGGGCTCGGGGCTACACCTTC	CASRQDRARGYTF
few	TRBV7-6	NA	TRBJ2-7	TGTGCCAGCAGCTTAGACTGGGAGGCAGAGCAGTACTTC	CASSLDWEAEQYF
medium-sized	TRBV5-5	NA	TRBJ1-5	TGTGCCAGCAGCCACGACCCCACACGAGGCTCGGGCAATCAGCCCCAGCATTTT	CASSHDPTRGSGNQPQHF
NA	TRBV18	TRBD1	TRBJ1-1	TGTGCCAGCTCACCAATAGGGGACAGGGGTAGCGGAGCTTTCTTT	CASSPIGDRGSGAFF
NA	TRBV6-2/TRBV6-3	TRBD1	TRBJ2-4	TGTGCCAGCAGTTATAAGGTCGCAGGGGGAAACATTCAGTACTTC	CASSYKVAGGNIQYF
NA	TRBV2	NA	TRBJ2-1	TGTGCCAGCCACATTGACCCAGGGGCGGGTGAGCAGTTCTTC	CASHIDPGAGEQFF
NA	TRBV25-1	NA	TRBJ1-6	TGTGCCAGCAGTGCGGACGACGGGAGGTCACCCCTCCACTTT	CASSADDGRSPLHF
NA	TRBV19	NA	TRBJ1-5	TGTGCCAGTAGTACCTGGGGAGATAGCAATCAGCCCCAGCATTTT	CASSTWGDSNQPQHF
NA	TRBV9	TRBD1	TRBJ2-3	TGTGCCAGCAGCGTAGGGGTGACAGGGATTACAGATACGCAGTATTTT	CASSVGVTGITDTQYF
NA	TRBV7-6	TRBD2	TRBJ2-1	TGTGCCAGCAGCTTAGGTATTAGCGGGGGGTCGGGACTATCAATGAGGCAGTTCTTC	CASSLGISGGSGLSMRQFF
NA	TRBV2	TRBD2	TRBJ2-1	TGTGCCAGCCGGCTCATGGGACTAGCGGGGGAAGAGCAGTTCTTC	CASRLMGLAGEEQFF
few	TRBV7-9	NA	TRBJ1-2	TGTGCCAGCAGCTTAGTGCGGGCCTATGGCTACACCTTC	CASSLVRAYGYTF
NA	TRBV4-2	NA	TRBJ1-1	TGTGCCAGCAGCCAAGAGGCGCGTGGGCGAGCTTTCTTT	CASSQEARGRAFF
NA	TRBV6-5	NA	TRBJ2-1	TGTGCCAGCAGTACCCGACAAGGCCAGCATGAGCAGTTCTTC	CASSTRQGQHEQFF
NA	TRBV10-3	NA	TRBJ2-7	TGTGCCAGCACATTGCCCCGGGCAGGGCGTTTTTACGAGCAGTACTTC	CASTLPRAGRFYEQYF
NA	TRBV19	TRBD1	TRBJ1-5	TGTGCCAGTAAGCTGGACAGGGGGGGCAATCAGCCCCAGCATTTT	CASKLDRGGNQPQHF
NA	TRBV2	NA	TRBJ1-4	TGTGCCAGCAGTAAACAGGCAACTAATGAAAAACTGTTTTTT	CASSKQATNEKLFF
NA	TRBV9	NA	TRBJ1-1	TGTGCCAGCAGCGTGGTGGGGGCTCGGACTGAAGCTTTCTTT	CASSVVGARTEAFF
NA	TRBV6-4	TRBD1	TRBJ2-1	TGTGCCAGCAGTCGACAGGGGGCCATCAGTCATGAGCAGTTCTTC	CASSRQGAISHEQFF
NA	TRBV3-1/TRBV3-2	NA	TRBJ2-6	TGTGCCAGCAGCCAACGGGGCTCTGGGGCCAACGTCCTGACTTTC	CASSQRGSGANVLTF
once	TRBV7-9	TRBD1	TRBJ2-6	TGTGCCAGCAGCTGGACCAGGGGGACTGGGGCCAACGTCCTGACTTTC	CASSWTRGTGANVLTF
NA	TRBV4-3	TRBD2	TRBJ2-7	TGCGCCAGCAGCCACCGACGACTAGCGGGTAGCGACGAGCAGTACTTC	CASSHRRLAGSDEQYF
NA	TRBV13	NA	TRBJ2-2	TGTGCCAGCAGTTTCACAAGCACCGGGGAGCTGTTTTTT	CASSFTSTGELFF
few	TRBV29-1	NA	TRBJ1-1	TGCAGCGTTTCCAGAGGTGGGAACACTGAAGCTTTCTTT	CSVSRGGNTEAFF
NA	TRBV2	NA	TRBJ1-3	TGTGCCAGCAGTGAAATATCCGGAAACACCATATATTTT	CASSEISGNTIYF
NA	TRBV4-3	NA	TRBJ2-2	TGCGCCAGCAGCCAAGAATCCCCTGGCGGGCCCGGGGAGCTGTTTTTT	CASSQESPGGPGELFF
NA	TRBV7-2	NA	TRBJ2-5	TGTGCCAGCAGCTTAGTCACAGGGTCCCATGCTGGGACCCAGTACTTC	CASSLVTGSHAGTQYF
NA	TRBV6-5	NA	TRBJ1-2	TGTGCCAGCAGTCGCCCGGGAGCCCTGAACTATGGCTACACCTTC	CASSRPGALNYGYTF
once	TRBV27	TRBD1	TRBJ1-2	TGTGCCAGCAGTTTAGATGGGACAGGGATCGGCCCTAACTATGGCTACACCTTC	CASSLDGTGIGPNYGYTF
NA	TRBV9	NA	TRBJ2-2	TGTGCCAGCAGCGTAGGGAGTGCTGAACTAACCGGGGAGCTGTTTTTT	CASSVGSAELTGELFF
NA	TRBV19	TRBD1	TRBJ1-2	TGTGCCAGTAGTACGAGACAGGGGAACTATGGCTACACCTTC	CASSTRQGNYGYTF
NA	TRBV13	TRBD2	TRBJ2-5	TGTGCCAGCAGCTTATTTGCCCCCCGTAGCGGGGGGCGGAAGGAGACCCAGTACTTC	CASSLFAPRSGGRKETQYF
NA	TRBV12-5	TRBD1	TRBJ2-1	TGTGCTAGTGGTTCAGGACAGGGGGTGTTCGATGAGCAGTTCTTC	CASGSGQGVFDEQFF
NA	TRBV6-5	NA	TRBJ1-3	TGTGCCAGCAGTCCGGACAGCAACTCTGGAAACACCATATATTTT	CASSPDSNSGNTIYF
NA	TRBV7-2	TRBD1	TRBJ1-2	TGTGCCAGCAGCCGGGACAGCTGGTTCTATGGCTACACCTTC	CASSRDSWFYGYTF
NA	TRBV5-8	NA	TRBJ2-3	TGTGCCAGCAGCTTCACAGGGAGCACAGATACGCAGTATTTT	CASSFTGSTDTQYF
NA	TRBV27	NA	TRBJ1-6	TGTGCCAGCAGTTTATCGATACAGGGCAATTCACCCCTCCACTTT	CASSLSIQGNSPLHF
NA	TRBV7-6	NA	TRBJ1-2	TGTGCCAGCAGCTTAGCCGATCCGGTCCCCTTC	CASSLADPVPF
NA	TRBV5-5	TRBD1	TRBJ2-7	TGTGCCAGCAGCTTGGGGGACAGCCTCTCCTACGAGCAGTACTTC	CASSLGDSLSYEQYF
NA	TRBV2	TRBD1	TRBJ1-1	TGTGCCAGCAGTGAAAGGGGACAGGGGGCGCGAGCTTTCTTT	CASSERGQGARAFF
NA	TRBV19	TRBD1	TRBJ2-7	TGTGCCAGTAGCCGGACAGGGGATGACTACGAGCAGTACTTC	CASSRTGDDYEQYF
NA	TRBV6-6	NA	TRBJ2-3	TGTGCCAGCAGCCTCGGCGGGCCAGTCACAGATACGCAGTATTTT	CASSLGGPVTDTQYF
NA	TRBV11-2	NA	TRBJ1-6	TGTGCCAGCAGCTTAGCAGGCGTAAGAAATTCACCCCTCCACTTT	CASSLAGVRNSPLHF
NA	TRBV2	TRBD1	TRBJ2-5	TGTGCCAGCAGTGAATGGACAGGGGTTTCGTGGCGGGGAACAATTGAGACCCAGTACTTC	CASSEWTGVSWRGTIETQYF
NA	TRBV27	NA	TRBJ2-3	TGTGCCAGCAGTCCACGGGACTCCCGAACAGATACGCAGTATTTT	CASSPRDSRTDTQYF
few	TRBV4-1	NA	TRBJ1-6	TGCGCCAGCAGGAATCCCGGGACACGTCATTCACCCCTCCACTTT	CASRNPGTRHSPLHF
few	TRBV7-8	NA	TRBJ1-5	TGTGCCAGCAGCGGCACCCTTATCGGGGATAGCAATCAGCCCCAGCATTTT	CASSGTLIGDSNQPQHF
once	TRBV2	NA	TRBJ2-7	TGTGCCAGCAGTGCCAGCTCCTACGAGCAGTACTTC	CASSASSYEQYF
NA	TRBV3-1/TRBV3-2	NA	TRBJ1-1	TGTGCCAGCAGCCTAACATCCGACACTGAAGCTTTCTTT	CASSLTSDTEAFF